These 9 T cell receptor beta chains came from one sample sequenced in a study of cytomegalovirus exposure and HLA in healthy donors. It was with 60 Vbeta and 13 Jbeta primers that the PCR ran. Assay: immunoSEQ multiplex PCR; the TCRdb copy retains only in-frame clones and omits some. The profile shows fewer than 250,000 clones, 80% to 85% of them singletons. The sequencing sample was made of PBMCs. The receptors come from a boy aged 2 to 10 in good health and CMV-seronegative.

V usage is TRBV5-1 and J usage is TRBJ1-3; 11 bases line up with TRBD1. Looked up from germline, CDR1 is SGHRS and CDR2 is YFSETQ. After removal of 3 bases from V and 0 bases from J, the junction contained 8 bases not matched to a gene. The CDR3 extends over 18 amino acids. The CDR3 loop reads CASSSGQGAGYSGNTIYF. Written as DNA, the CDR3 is TGCGCCAGCAGCTCCGGACAGGGGGCGGGTTACTCTGGAAACACCATATATTTT.

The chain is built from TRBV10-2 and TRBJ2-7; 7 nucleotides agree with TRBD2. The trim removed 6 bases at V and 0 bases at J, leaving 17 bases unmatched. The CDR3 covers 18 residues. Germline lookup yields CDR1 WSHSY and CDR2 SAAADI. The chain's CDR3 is CASSPQRGTKFSSYEQYF. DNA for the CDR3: TGCGCCAGCAGCCCCCAGCGGGGTACAAAATTCAGCTCCTACGAGCAGTACTTC.

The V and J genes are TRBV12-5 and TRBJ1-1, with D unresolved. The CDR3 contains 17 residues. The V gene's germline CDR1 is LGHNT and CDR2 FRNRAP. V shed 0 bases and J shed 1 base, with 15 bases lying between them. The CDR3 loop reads CASGLVLGPQRNTEAFF. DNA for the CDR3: TGTGCTAGTGGTTTGGTACTAGGGCCTCAGAGGAACACTGAAGCTTTCTTT.

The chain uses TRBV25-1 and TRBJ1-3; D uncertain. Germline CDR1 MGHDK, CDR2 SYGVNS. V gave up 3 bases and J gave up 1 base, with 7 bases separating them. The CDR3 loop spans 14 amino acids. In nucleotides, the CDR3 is TGTGCCAGCAGTGATCCGGGTTCTGGAAACACCATATATTTT. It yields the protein CASSDPGSGNTIYF. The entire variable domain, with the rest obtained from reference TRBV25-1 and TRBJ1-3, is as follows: EADIYQTPRYLVIGTGKKITLECSQTMGHDKMYWYQQDPGMELHLIHYSYGVNSTEKGDLSSESTVSRIRTEHFPLTLESARPSHTSQYLCASSDPGSGNTIYFGEGSWLTVV.

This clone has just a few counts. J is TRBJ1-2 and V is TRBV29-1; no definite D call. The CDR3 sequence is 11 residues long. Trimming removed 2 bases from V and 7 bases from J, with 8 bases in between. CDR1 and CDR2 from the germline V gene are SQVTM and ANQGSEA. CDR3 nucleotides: TGCAGCGTTGAACTCCAGCGTGGCTACACCTTC. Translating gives CSVELQRGYTF.

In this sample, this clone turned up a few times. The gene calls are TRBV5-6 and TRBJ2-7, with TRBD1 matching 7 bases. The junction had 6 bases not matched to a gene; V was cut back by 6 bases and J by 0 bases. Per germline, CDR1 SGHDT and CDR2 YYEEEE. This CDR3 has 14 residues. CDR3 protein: CASTSGQDSYEQYF. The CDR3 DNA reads TGTGCCAGCACCAGCGGACAGGACTCCTACGAGCAGTACTTC.

CDR3 protein: CASSLKLGLAGEDNEQFF. The CDR3 region has the DNA TGTGCCAGCAGCTTAAAGCTGGGACTAGCGGGAGAGGACAATGAGCAGTTCTTC. This chain uses TRBV13 with TRBJ2-1; TRBD2 matches at 14 bases. The ends lost 2 bases at V and 5 bases at J; junction bases unmatched: 8. The CDR3 is made up of 18 amino acids. Germline CDR1 PRHDT, CDR2 FYEKMQ (reference sequence). The variable domain in full, with the rest retrieved from reference TRBV13 and TRBJ2-1, is AAGVIQSPRHLIKEKRETATLKCYPIPRHDTVYWYQQGPGQDPQFLISFYEKMQSDKGSIPDRFSAQQFSDYHSELNMSSLELGDSALYFCASSLKLGLAGEDNEQFFGPGTRLTVL.

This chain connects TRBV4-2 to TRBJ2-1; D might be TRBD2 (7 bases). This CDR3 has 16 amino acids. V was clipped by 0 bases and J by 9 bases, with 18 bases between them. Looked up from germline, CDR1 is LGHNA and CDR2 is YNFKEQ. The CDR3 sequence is CASSQDLGVGGLEQFF. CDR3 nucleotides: TGTGCCAGCAGCCAAGATTTGGGGGTGGGGGGGCTTGAGCAGTTCTTC.

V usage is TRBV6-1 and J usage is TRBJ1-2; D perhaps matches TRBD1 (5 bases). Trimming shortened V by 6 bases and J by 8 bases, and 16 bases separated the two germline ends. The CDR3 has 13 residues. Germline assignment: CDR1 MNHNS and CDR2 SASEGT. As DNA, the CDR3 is TGTGCCAGCAGCCCTGACAGAGAAGGCGGCTACACCTTC. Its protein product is CASSPDREGGYTF.